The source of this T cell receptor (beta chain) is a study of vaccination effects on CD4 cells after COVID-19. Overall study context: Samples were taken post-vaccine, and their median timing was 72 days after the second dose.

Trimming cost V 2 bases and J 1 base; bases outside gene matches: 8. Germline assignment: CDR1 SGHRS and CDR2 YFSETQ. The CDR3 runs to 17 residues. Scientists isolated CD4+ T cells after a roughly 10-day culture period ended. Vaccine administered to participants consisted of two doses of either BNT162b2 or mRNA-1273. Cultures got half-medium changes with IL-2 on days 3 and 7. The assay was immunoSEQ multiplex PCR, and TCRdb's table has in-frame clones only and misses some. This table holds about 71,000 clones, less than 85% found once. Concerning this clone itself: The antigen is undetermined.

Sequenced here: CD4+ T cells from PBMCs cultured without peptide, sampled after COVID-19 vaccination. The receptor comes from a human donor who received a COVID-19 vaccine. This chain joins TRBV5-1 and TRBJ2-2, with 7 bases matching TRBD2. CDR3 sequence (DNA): TGCGCCAGCAGCTTACGTAAGCGGGGTTTGAACACCGGGGAGCTGTTTTTT. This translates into CASSLRKRGLNTGELFF.